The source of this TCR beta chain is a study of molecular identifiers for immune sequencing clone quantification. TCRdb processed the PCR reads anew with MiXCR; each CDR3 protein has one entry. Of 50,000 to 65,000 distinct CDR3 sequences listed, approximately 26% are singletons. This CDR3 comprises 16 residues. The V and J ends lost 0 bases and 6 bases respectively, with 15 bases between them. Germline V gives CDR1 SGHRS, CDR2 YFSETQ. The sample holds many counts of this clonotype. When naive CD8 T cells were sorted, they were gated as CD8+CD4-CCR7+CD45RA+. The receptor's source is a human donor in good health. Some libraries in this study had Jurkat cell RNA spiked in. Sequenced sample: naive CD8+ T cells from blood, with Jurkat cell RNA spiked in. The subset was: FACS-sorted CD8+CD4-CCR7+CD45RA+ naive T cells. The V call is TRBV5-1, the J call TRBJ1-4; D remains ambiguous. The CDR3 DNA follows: TGCGCCAGCAGCTTGGTCCCGGGCGTATTGGATGAAAAACTGTTTTTT. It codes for CASSLVPGVLDEKLFF.